This record concerns one T cell receptor beta chain sequence. Its antigen is unknown. Base qualities are missing; no much larger clone stands one base away. The sample is drawn from a study of beta chain features in type 1 diabetes (dated by TCRdb to the late 2010s). A note on the overall study: Patients and healthy donors did not differ in mean age, gender distribution, total cell number or subset yield. Across all samples, 90 million to 130 million sorted cells were examined, and cell number per subset correlated strongly with RNA yield. The study compared TCRB repertoires of sorted circulating CD4+ T cell subsets between recently diagnosed type 1 diabetes patients and matched healthy donors. Regulatory and stem cell-like memory subsets were obtained from only 8 patients and about 8 healthy donors, while naive and central memory subsets were obtained from all 30 or so donors.

The High Capacity cDNA Reverse Transcription Kit was used to reverse transcribe all of the isolated RNA, meaning that expressed TCRB transcripts were what got sequenced. Deep immunoSEQ sequencing was applied to naive, central memory and regulatory T cell samples, giving an average of around 3.8 million total reads per sample. Sorted cells were lysed in RLT buffer, and RNA was extracted using DNase-treated RNeasy Micro or Mini kits according to cell number. To prevent cross-contamination, each cell subset was processed individually, whereas patient and healthy donor samples were processed jointly. The immunoSEQ multiplex PCR was used to amplify TCRB sequences from cDNA, generating 87-bp fragments that spanned the CDR3 region. Sequencing of the amplicons was performed on the Illumina HiSeq platform. As for how the authors treated the data: Synthetic template baselines were used to correct PCR bias computationally, reads within Hamming distance 2 were collapsed together, and singletons that could not be merged were discarded. Reads were aligned against IMGT to assign V, D and J genes, CDR3 length and insertions or deletions at six rearrangement sites. Within each subset, clonotype counts were normalized to the number of sorted cells before true diversity and Gini coefficients were calculated with the tcR R package. Repertoire sharing was quantified using the overlap coefficient calculated on TCRB nucleotide sequences. As a proxy for the pre-selection repertoire, out-of-frame TCRB sequences from naive cells were analyzed. As stored in TCRdb, this immuneACCESS dataset retains in-frame rearrangements with V and J assigned. A fraction of the clones does not appear; measured against another copy, unresolved V genes explain less than half of the discrepancy, and the remainder lacks a known reason. That table furnishes V, J and clone size, whereas the DNA furnished D and trimming. In this sample the table shows roughly 730,000 clones, over 10% of which occur a single time. Less than 0.025% of the sample goes to the ten largest clones.

General study outcomes and caveats: Patients with type 1 diabetes made fewer insertions and deleted more nucleotides at VDJ recombination sites, implying thymic rearrangement abnormalities. Only small numbers of individuals were included in the HLA sub-analyses, which left unresolved whether HLA type had any influence on TCRB rearrangement. Sequencing cDNA rather than genomic DNA could over-represent highly expressing activated cells, although activation and CD3 levels did not differ between groups. PCR might favor shorter templates, but patient and control samples were amplified and corrected together, so any skew would affect both groups equally. Naive, central memory and regulatory TCRB repertoires appeared to be more similar among patients than among healthy donors. Type 1 diabetes patients showed a moderate but significant shortening of TCRB CDR3 length in all four CD4+ subsets.

Each donor gave one peripheral blood draw, roughly 0.12 L on average, collected into heparinised tubes. A BD FACSAria II and a panel including CD45RO, CCR7, CD25, CD127, CD95 and CD27 were used to sort naive, central memory, regulatory and stem cell-like memory CD4+ T cells. Purity was above 95% for every sorted population. PBMCs were isolated immediately by Lymphoprep density gradient centrifugation and stained directly without culture. To minimize batch effects, samples were stained and sorted in pairs, one healthy donor with one patient per experiment. This TCR was recovered from a young man with type 1 diabetes. Input material: naive CD4+ T cells from blood. The meaning of the sample's cell subset or site label: true naive CD4+ T cells.

The encoded CDR3 is CASSLGGQGDPDTQYF. Read as DNA, the sequence is TGTGCCAGCAGCTTAGGGGGACAGGGGGATCCAGATACGCAGTATTTT. The receptor chain draws on TRBV7-9 and TRBJ2-3, and TRBD1 matches 11 of the central bases. The CDR3 starts with the cysteine, ends with the phenylalanine, and has 16 residues. The kept DNA is CDR3 alone, 48 bases in frame from the first base. CDR1 and CDR2 are drawn from the germline V gene (reference sequence): SEHNR, FQNEAQ. The germline V end is reduced by 1 base and the J end by 4 bases; junction bases left unmatched: 4.